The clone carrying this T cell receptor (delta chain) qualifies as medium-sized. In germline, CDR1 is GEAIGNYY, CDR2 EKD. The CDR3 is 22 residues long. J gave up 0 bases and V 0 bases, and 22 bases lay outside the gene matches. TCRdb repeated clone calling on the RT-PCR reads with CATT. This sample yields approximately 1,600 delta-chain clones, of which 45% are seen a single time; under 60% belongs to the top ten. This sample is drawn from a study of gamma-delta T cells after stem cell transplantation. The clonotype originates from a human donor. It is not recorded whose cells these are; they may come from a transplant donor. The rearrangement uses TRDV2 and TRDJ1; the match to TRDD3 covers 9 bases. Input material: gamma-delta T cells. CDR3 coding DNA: TGTGCCTGTGACACCATCGTACTGGGGGACCGAAAAATGGCCCGAGACACCGATAAACTCATCTTT. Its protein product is CACDTIVLGDRKMARDTDKLIF.